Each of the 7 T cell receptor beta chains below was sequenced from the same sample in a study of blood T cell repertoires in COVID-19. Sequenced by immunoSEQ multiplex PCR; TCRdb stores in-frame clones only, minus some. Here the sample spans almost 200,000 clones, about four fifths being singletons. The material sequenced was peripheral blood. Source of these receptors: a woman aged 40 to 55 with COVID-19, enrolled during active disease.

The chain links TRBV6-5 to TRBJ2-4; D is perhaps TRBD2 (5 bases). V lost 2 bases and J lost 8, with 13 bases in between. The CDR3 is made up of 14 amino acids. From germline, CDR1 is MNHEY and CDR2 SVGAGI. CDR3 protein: CASSYDRERDIQYF. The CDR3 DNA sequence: TGTGCCAGCAGTTACGATCGGGAAAGGGACATTCAGTACTTC.

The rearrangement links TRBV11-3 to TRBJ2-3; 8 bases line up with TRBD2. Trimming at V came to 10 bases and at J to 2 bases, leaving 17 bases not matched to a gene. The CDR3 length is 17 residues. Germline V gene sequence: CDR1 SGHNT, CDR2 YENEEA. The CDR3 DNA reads TGTGCCATCCATGACAGCGGGGGTAGGGTAAACACAGATACGCAGTATTTT. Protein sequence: CAIHDSGGRVNTDTQYF.

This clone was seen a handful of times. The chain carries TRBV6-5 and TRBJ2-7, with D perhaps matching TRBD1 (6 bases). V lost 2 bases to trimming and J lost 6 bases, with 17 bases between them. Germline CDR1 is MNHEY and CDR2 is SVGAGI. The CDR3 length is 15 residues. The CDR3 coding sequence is TGTGCCAGCAGTTACGGAACAGGGAGAAGGGGCGAGCAGTACTTC. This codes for CASSYGTGRRGEQYF.

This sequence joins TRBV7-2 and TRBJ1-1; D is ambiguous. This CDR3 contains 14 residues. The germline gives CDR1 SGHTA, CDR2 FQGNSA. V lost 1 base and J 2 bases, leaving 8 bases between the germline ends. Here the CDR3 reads CASSLGHVNTEAFF. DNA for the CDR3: TGTGCCAGCAGCTTAGGACACGTAAACACTGAAGCTTTCTTT.

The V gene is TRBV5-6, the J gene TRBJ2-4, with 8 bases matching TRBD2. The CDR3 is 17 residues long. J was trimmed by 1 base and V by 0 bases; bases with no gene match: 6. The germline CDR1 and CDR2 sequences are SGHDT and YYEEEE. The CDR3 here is CASSLEVVAGAKNIQYF. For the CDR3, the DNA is TGTGCCAGCAGCTTGGAGGTGGTAGCGGGGGCCAAAAACATTCAGTACTTC. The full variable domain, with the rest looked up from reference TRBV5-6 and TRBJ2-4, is DAGVTQSPTHLIKTRGQQVTLRCSPKSGHDTVSWYQQALGQGPQFIFQYYEEEERQRGNFPDRFSGHQFPNYSSELNVNALLLGDSALYLCASSLEVVAGAKNIQYFGAGTRLSVL.

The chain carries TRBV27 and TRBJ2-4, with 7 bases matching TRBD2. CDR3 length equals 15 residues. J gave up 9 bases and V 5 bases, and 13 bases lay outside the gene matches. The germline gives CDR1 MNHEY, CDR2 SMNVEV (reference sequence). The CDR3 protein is CASSTVEVGGVIQYF. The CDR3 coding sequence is TGTGCCAGCAGTACGGTCGAGGTGGGAGGGGTCATTCAGTACTTC.

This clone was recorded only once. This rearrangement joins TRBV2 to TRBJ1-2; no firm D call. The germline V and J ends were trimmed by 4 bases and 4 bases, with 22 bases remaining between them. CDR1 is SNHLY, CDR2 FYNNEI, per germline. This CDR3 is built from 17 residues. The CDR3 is CASSVARNSQEIYGYTF. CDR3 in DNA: TGTGCCAGCAGTGTTGCCAGGAATTCCCAAGAGATCTATGGCTACACCTTC.